The rows below give T cell receptor beta chains drawn from one sample of a study of blood T cell repertoires in COVID-19. Clones were read by immunoSEQ multiplex PCR, and TCRdb kept only the in-frame ones, dropping some. Altogether 250,000 to 300,000 clones are present, roughly 90% being singletons, with the ten largest covering around 1%. Sequencing used PBMCs or T cells enriched from blood (not recorded which). These receptors originate from a woman aged 30 to 39 who had recovered from COVID-19. Both conserved end residues are part of each CDR3. The D gene is left open where the match is weak. Not every row has a clone size; where given, it reads once, few, many or a size class.

J: TRBJ1-1; D: TRBD1; size: .; length: 15; V: TRBV5-1; CDR3: CASSFERTGITEAFF
J: TRBJ2-3; D: .; size: once; length: 17; V: TRBV3-1/TRBV3-2; CDR3: CASSQDYEGYTSDTQYF
J: TRBJ2-7; D: .; size: few; length: 13; V: TRBV2; CDR3: CASCFGQSYEQYF
J: TRBJ1-1; D: .; size: .; length: 12; V: TRBV6-2/TRBV6-3; CDR3: CASSYLGLEAFF
J: TRBJ1-1; D: .; size: .; length: 13; V: TRBV5-1; CDR3: CASILQGGTEAFF
J: TRBJ1-6; D: .; size: .; length: 20; V: TRBV20-1; CDR3: CSASRFSRDGKSSYNSPLHF
J: TRBJ1-2; D: .; size: .; length: 14; V: TRBV15; CDR3: CATSRVGGDYGYTF
J: TRBJ1-2; D: TRBD1; size: .; length: 15; V: TRBV28; CDR3: CASSLEVRGLYGYTF
J: TRBJ1-4; D: .; size: .; length: 17; V: TRBV19; CDR3: CASSRSYRDATNEKLFF
J: TRBJ1-2; D: TRBD1; size: .; length: 16; V: TRBV27; CDR3: CASTSLPRQGAGGYTF
J: TRBJ1-2; D: .; size: .; length: 12; V: TRBV7-9; CDR3: CASSLDSITRTF
J: TRBJ2-1; D: TRBD2; size: .; length: 18; V: TRBV3-1/TRBV3-2; CDR3: CASSPGRGSGREYNEQFF
J: TRBJ2-7; D: TRBD1; size: .; length: 14; V: TRBV7-2; CDR3: CASSGGTGAYEQYF
J: TRBJ2-7; D: TRBD2; size: .; length: 14; V: TRBV28; CDR3: CASSFRGLLYEQYF
J: TRBJ1-2; D: TRBD1; size: .; length: 15; V: TRBV5-6; CDR3: CASSSPSGQNYGYTF
J: TRBJ2-5; D: TRBD2; size: .; length: 19; V: TRBV27; CDR3: CASRTLRTSGGAVQETQYF
J: TRBJ1-1; D: .; size: .; length: 13; V: TRBV3-1/TRBV3-2; CDR3: CASSQDKFTEAFF
J: TRBJ1-5; D: TRBD1; size: .; length: 15; V: TRBV6-5; CDR3: CASKVGTGINQPQHF
J: TRBJ2-5; D: .; size: .; length: 12; V: TRBV6-5; CDR3: CASSPPRETQYF
J: TRBJ1-2; D: TRBD1; size: .; length: 14; V: TRBV27; CDR3: CASSPWDRNYGYTF
J: TRBJ1-5; D: .; size: .; length: 14; V: TRBV2; CDR3: CASSGREGDQPQHF
J: TRBJ1-2; D: .; size: .; length: 13; V: TRBV5-1; CDR3: CASSEATNYGYTF
J: TRBJ2-1; D: .; size: .; length: 16; V: TRBV11-3; CDR3: CASSLDGLGPYNEQFF
J: TRBJ2-1; D: TRBD2; size: .; length: 15; V: TRBV6-5; CDR3: CASGLAGGSWDEQFF
J: TRBJ1-5; D: .; size: .; length: 13; V: TRBV27; CDR3: CASSFRRNQPQHF
J: TRBJ1-4; D: .; size: .; length: 15; V: TRBV11-2; CDR3: CASSSTGWANEKLFF
J: TRBJ2-1; D: .; size: .; length: 13; V: TRBV6-5; CDR3: CASRRDYSNEQFF
J: TRBJ2-7; D: .; size: once; length: 13; V: TRBV28; CDR3: CASRGTPTYEQYF
J: TRBJ2-1; D: .; size: .; length: 17; V: TRBV3-1/TRBV3-2; CDR3: CASSHRWGKSSYNEQFF
J: TRBJ2-7; D: TRBD2; size: .; length: 15; V: TRBV5-1; CDR3: CASSPTTSGTYEQYF
J: TRBJ1-2; D: TRBD1; size: once; length: 17; V: TRBV18; CDR3: CASSPLRGQGKSDGYTF
J: TRBJ2-2; D: TRBD1; size: .; length: 16; V: TRBV19; CDR3: CASSILQGANTGELFF
J: TRBJ2-3; D: TRBD2; size: .; length: 16; V: TRBV24-1; CDR3: CATSDRTSGRTDTQYF
J: TRBJ2-3; D: .; size: .; length: 15; V: TRBV5-6; CDR3: CASSRRFRGTDTQYF